The rows below give T cell receptor beta chains drawn from one sample of a study of tumor and adjacent non-tumor tissue in lung cancer. TCRdb ran MiXCR on the multiplex PCR reads and lists one entry per CDR3 protein. In the table there are fewer than 150,000 distinct CDR3 sequences, roughly 70% of which are singletons. Sequencing was done on a sample of lung tumor tissue. The receptors were gathered from a man aged 55 to 70 with small cell lung cancer. CDR3s include the opening cysteine and the closing phenylalanine or tryptophan. D genes are given only for firm matches. Not every row has a clone size; where given, it reads once, few, many or a size class.

cdr3_length: 17
d_call: -
clone_size: -
v_call: TRBV20-1
j_call: TRBJ2-4
cdr3_nt: TGCAGTGGCATCACCCCCGGAGCGGGCTTACCCAAAAACATTCAGTACTTC
cdr3_aa: CSGITPGAGLPKNIQYF

cdr3_length: 11
d_call: -
clone_size: few
v_call: TRBV20-1
j_call: TRBJ2-2
cdr3_nt: TGCAGCGCCGCTGGAACCGGGGAGCTGTTTTTT
cdr3_aa: CSAAGTGELFF

cdr3_length: 15
d_call: TRBD2
clone_size: -
v_call: TRBV11-2
j_call: TRBJ2-5
cdr3_nt: TGTGTCAGCAGCTTAGAAAGGCTAGCGGGAGAGACCCAGCACTTC
cdr3_aa: CVSSLERLAGETQHF

cdr3_length: 13
d_call: -
clone_size: -
v_call: TRBV5-5
j_call: TRBJ2-5
cdr3_nt: TGTGCCATCAGCTTGGTGGCTCCAGGAACCCAGTACTTC
cdr3_aa: CAISLVAPGTQYF

cdr3_length: 12
d_call: -
clone_size: many
v_call: TRBV11-2
j_call: TRBJ1-2
cdr3_nt: TGTGCCAGCAGCCCCGACCAATATGGCTACACCTTC
cdr3_aa: CASSPDQYGYTF

cdr3_length: 15
d_call: TRBD2
clone_size: -
v_call: TRBV20-1
j_call: TRBJ2-1
cdr3_nt: TGCAGTGCCCCAGGGACTAGTGGGGTTTTTAATGAGCAGTTCTTC
cdr3_aa: CSAPGTSGVFNEQFF

cdr3_length: 11
d_call: -
clone_size: -
v_call: TRBV29-1
j_call: TRBJ2-7
cdr3_nt: TGCAGCGTTCGGAGAGGGTTTGAGCAGTACTTC
cdr3_aa: CSVRRGFEQYF

cdr3_length: 19
d_call: -
clone_size: few
v_call: TRBV4-1
j_call: TRBJ2-1
cdr3_nt: TGCGCCAGCAGCCACGAACAGGGGGCGGGAGGGCCTTCCGACAATGAGCAGTTCTTC
cdr3_aa: CASSHEQGAGGPSDNEQFF

cdr3_length: 15
d_call: -
clone_size: -
v_call: TRBV11-2
j_call: TRBJ1-1
cdr3_nt: TGTGCTAGCTGCTTAGCAGCAGGAATGAACATTGAAGCTTTCTTT
cdr3_aa: CASCLAAGMNIEAFF

cdr3_length: 13
d_call: -
clone_size: -
v_call: TRBV5-5
j_call: TRBJ2-7
cdr3_nt: TGTGCCAGCAGCCCGGGGCGAGGTTACGAGCAGTACTTC
cdr3_aa: CASSPGRGYEQYF

cdr3_length: 17
d_call: TRBD2
clone_size: once
v_call: TRBV6-2/TRBV6-3
j_call: TRBJ2-4
cdr3_nt: TGTACCAGCAACCCAAGGCCGGGGGGGCCTGGCAAAAACATTCAGTACTTC
cdr3_aa: CTSNPRPGGPGKNIQYF

cdr3_length: 12
d_call: -
clone_size: few
v_call: TRBV6-6
j_call: TRBJ2-7
cdr3_nt: TGTGTCAGGAGTTACGAGGCGTACGAGCAGTACTTC
cdr3_aa: CVRSYEAYEQYF

cdr3_length: 14
d_call: -
clone_size: -
v_call: TRBV2
j_call: TRBJ1-2
cdr3_nt: TGTGCCAGCAGAAGGGACCCCGGATCCCATGGCTACACCTTC
cdr3_aa: CASRRDPGSHGYTF

cdr3_length: 15
d_call: TRBD2
clone_size: -
v_call: TRBV20-1
j_call: TRBJ2-3
cdr3_nt: TGCAGTGTTAGTGGCGGGAGCCTAAGCACAGATACGCAGTATTTC
cdr3_aa: CSVSGGSLSTDTQYF

cdr3_length: 14
d_call: TRBD2
clone_size: -
v_call: TRBV11-1
j_call: TRBJ2-2
cdr3_nt: TGTGCCAGCAGCTCGGGTAGCGGGGCCGGGGAACTGCTTTTT
cdr3_aa: CASSSGSGAGELLF

cdr3_length: 19
d_call: TRBD2
clone_size: -
v_call: TRBV11-3
j_call: TRBJ2-2
cdr3_nt: TGTGCCTGCAGCCCGAGGGGACTAGCTGGAGAGCCCTCGTATGGGGAGCTGTTTTTT
cdr3_aa: CACSPRGLAGEPSYGELFF

cdr3_length: 12
d_call: -
clone_size: -
v_call: TRBV6-1
j_call: TRBJ2-1
cdr3_nt: TGTGCCAGCCGTTCGACCGGGCCCATTAAGTTCTTC
cdr3_aa: CASRSTGPIKFF

cdr3_length: 15
d_call: -
clone_size: -
v_call: TRBV11-2
j_call: TRBJ2-5
cdr3_nt: TGTGCAAGCAGCGGCGGGACTCTTAGGATACAGACCCACTACTTC
cdr3_aa: CASSGGTLRIQTHYF

cdr3_length: 14
d_call: -
clone_size: -
v_call: TRBV20-1
j_call: TRBJ2-7
cdr3_nt: TGCAGAGTTAGAGATAGGCGAGAGTCCTACGAACAGTACTTC
cdr3_aa: CRVRDRRESYEQYF

cdr3_length: 15
d_call: TRBD2
clone_size: few
v_call: TRBV7-8
j_call: TRBJ2-3
cdr3_nt: TGTGCCAGCCTGGCGGGAGCGCCCCGGTCAGACGCGCAGTATTTT
cdr3_aa: CASLAGAPRSDAQYF

cdr3_length: 15
d_call: -
clone_size: many
v_call: TRBV6-5
j_call: TRBJ1-2
cdr3_nt: TGTGCCAGCAGTTACTCTTCGACAGGCCGGGGAGGCTACACCTTC
cdr3_aa: CASSYSSTGRGGYTF

cdr3_length: 15
d_call: TRBD2
clone_size: -
v_call: TRBV6-5
j_call: TRBJ2-3
cdr3_nt: TGTGCCAGCAGTCTAGCGGGAGGGCCTGCAGATACGCAGTATTTT
cdr3_aa: CASSLAGGPADTQYF

cdr3_length: 15
d_call: -
clone_size: -
v_call: TRBV29-1
j_call: TRBJ2-4
cdr3_nt: TGCAGCGTCGCCGGGACACAAGGCCCTGGAAACATTCACTACTTC
cdr3_aa: CSVAGTQGPGNIHYF

cdr3_length: 15
d_call: -
clone_size: few
v_call: TRBV4-1
j_call: TRBJ2-2
cdr3_nt: TGCGCCAGCAGCCAAAGCAGTAGATTCGGCGGGGAGCTGTTTTTT
cdr3_aa: CASSQSSRFGGELFF

cdr3_length: 14
d_call: TRBD1
clone_size: -
v_call: TRBV5-5
j_call: TRBJ1-5
cdr3_nt: TGTGCCAGGAGCCTTAGGCCGGGACAGGACGCCCAGCATTTT
cdr3_aa: CARSLRPGQDAQHF

cdr3_length: 12
d_call: -
clone_size: -
v_call: TRBV20-1
j_call: TRBJ1-2
cdr3_nt: TGCAGTGCTAAGTCCCGATACTATGGCTACACCTTC
cdr3_aa: CSAKSRYYGYTF

cdr3_length: 16
d_call: -
clone_size: medium-sized
v_call: TRBV20-1
j_call: TRBJ1-5
cdr3_nt: TGCAGTGCTAAGTCCAGGGGAGGACGGAGCAATCAGCCCCAGCATTTT
cdr3_aa: CSAKSRGGRSNQPQHF

cdr3_length: 13
d_call: -
clone_size: once
v_call: TRBV12-3/TRBV12-4
j_call: TRBJ2-5
cdr3_nt: TGTGCCAGCAGTTTGCGGGACCGAGTGACCCAGTACTTC
cdr3_aa: CASSLRDRVTQYF

cdr3_length: 15
d_call: -
clone_size: -
v_call: TRBV11-2
j_call: TRBJ2-5
cdr3_nt: TGTACCAGCAGGGGACCAGTGGGAGGCGTGGAGACCCAGTACTTC
cdr3_aa: CTSRGPVGGVETQYF

cdr3_length: 15
d_call: TRBD2
clone_size: once
v_call: TRBV28
j_call: TRBJ2-7
cdr3_nt: TGTGCCATCAGTTTTTCCGGGGAGGGCCCGGGGGAGCAGTACTTC
cdr3_aa: CAISFSGEGPGEQYF

cdr3_length: 16
d_call: TRBD1
clone_size: -
v_call: TRBV6-6
j_call: TRBJ1-4
cdr3_nt: TGTGCCAACAGTTACTCCGGACAGGCTCCTAATGAAAAACTGTTTTTT
cdr3_aa: CANSYSGQAPNEKLFF

cdr3_length: 15
d_call: TRBD1
clone_size: few
v_call: TRBV29-1
j_call: TRBJ2-1
cdr3_nt: TGCAGCGCTAGGGACAGAAAGACGGAGGCGGCTGAGCAGTTCTTC
cdr3_aa: CSARDRKTEAAEQFF

cdr3_length: 13
d_call: TRBD1
clone_size: many
v_call: TRBV20-1
j_call: TRBJ1-1
cdr3_nt: TGCAGTGCCTCGGACAGGATGGGCACTGAAGCTTTCTTT
cdr3_aa: CSASDRMGTEAFF

cdr3_length: 13
d_call: TRBD2
clone_size: -
v_call: TRBV20-1
j_call: TRBJ2-1
cdr3_nt: TGCAGTGCTAGGAACGTAGCGGGAAATGAGCAGTTCTTC
cdr3_aa: CSARNVAGNEQFF

cdr3_length: 12
d_call: TRBD2
clone_size: -
v_call: TRBV20-1
j_call: TRBJ2-1
cdr3_nt: TGCAGTGCGGCTGGACTAGCACGTGAGCGGTTCTTC
cdr3_aa: CSAAGLARERFF

cdr3_length: 14
d_call: -
clone_size: few
v_call: TRBV5-4
j_call: TRBJ2-1
cdr3_nt: TGTGCCAGCAGCTTGGGCAGGACCTACAATGAGCAGTCCTTC
cdr3_aa: CASSLGRTYNEQSF

cdr3_length: 13
d_call: -
clone_size: -
v_call: TRBV5-1
j_call: TRBJ1-2
cdr3_nt: TGCGCCAACAGCTTGGTCCGGACGGGGGGCTACACCTTC
cdr3_aa: CANSLVRTGGYTF

cdr3_length: 16
d_call: -
clone_size: -
v_call: TRBV4-1
j_call: TRBJ2-7
cdr3_nt: TGCGCCAGCAGCCAGGCTTTTGGGGGAGAGTGGTACGAGCAGTACTTC
cdr3_aa: CASSQAFGGEWYEQYF

cdr3_length: 12
d_call: -
clone_size: -
v_call: TRBV18
j_call: TRBJ2-5
cdr3_nt: TGTGCCAGCTCACCTTTGGGGGAGACCCAGTACTTC
cdr3_aa: CASSPLGETQYF

cdr3_length: 16
d_call: TRBD2
clone_size: -
v_call: TRBV20-1
j_call: TRBJ2-1
cdr3_nt: TGCAGTGCCCTGGGACTAGCGGGAGAATCCTACAGTGAGCAGCTCTTC
cdr3_aa: CSALGLAGESYSEQLF

cdr3_length: 15
d_call: -
clone_size: -
v_call: TRBV11-2
j_call: TRBJ2-2
cdr3_nt: TGTGCCAGCAAGGCGACAGGAAAGAACACCGGGGAGCTGTTTTTT
cdr3_aa: CASKATGKNTGELFF

cdr3_length: 17
d_call: -
clone_size: -
v_call: TRBV6-1
j_call: TRBJ2-2
cdr3_nt: TGTGCCAGTTACGGGAAAGTGGGACGAGCGAACACCGGGGAGCTGTTTTTT
cdr3_aa: CASYGKVGRANTGELFF

cdr3_length: 15
d_call: -
clone_size: few
v_call: TRBV20-1
j_call: TRBJ1-4
cdr3_nt: TGCAGTGCTAGTCGAGGGGGGACTACTAATGAAAAACTGTTTTTT
cdr3_aa: CSASRGGTTNEKLFF

cdr3_length: 15
d_call: TRBD2
clone_size: -
v_call: TRBV20-1
j_call: TRBJ2-1
cdr3_nt: TGCAGTGCTAGAGTCACTAGCGGGAGATGGGGTGAGCAGTTCTTC
cdr3_aa: CSARVTSGRWGEQFF

cdr3_length: 15
d_call: -
clone_size: -
v_call: TRBV6-6
j_call: TRBJ2-1
cdr3_nt: TGTGCCAGCAGGGACTTCGGGAGCTCCTACAATGAGCAGTTCTTC
cdr3_aa: CASRDFGSSYNEQFF

cdr3_length: 14
d_call: -
clone_size: -
v_call: TRBV18
j_call: TRBJ2-1
cdr3_nt: TGTGCCAGCTCACCGCCATTGGGAAACAATGAGCAGTTCTTC
cdr3_aa: CASSPPLGNNEQFF

cdr3_length: 14
d_call: TRBD2
clone_size: -
v_call: TRBV20-1
j_call: TRBJ2-1
cdr3_nt: TGCAGTGCTGGGAGCGGGAGCAGTTTCTATAAGCAGTTCTTC
cdr3_aa: CSAGSGSSFYKQFF

cdr3_length: 19
d_call: TRBD1
clone_size: -
v_call: TRBV20-1
j_call: TRBJ2-5
cdr3_nt: TGCAGTACTAGAGGGTACTCGGGGAGGGGGACAGGGGTTGGAGAGACCCAGTACTTC
cdr3_aa: CSTRGYSGRGTGVGETQYF

cdr3_length: 14
d_call: -
clone_size: -
v_call: TRBV29-1
j_call: TRBJ2-3
cdr3_nt: TGCAGCGTTGAAAACGGGATTGTCTTAGATACGCAGTATTTT
cdr3_aa: CSVENGIVLDTQYF

cdr3_length: 15
d_call: -
clone_size: -
v_call: TRBV29-1
j_call: TRBJ2-2
cdr3_nt: TGCAGCGTTGTGGCAGGGGCATCGAACACCGGGGAGCTGTTTTTT
cdr3_aa: CSVVAGASNTGELFF

cdr3_length: 16
d_call: TRBD2
clone_size: -
v_call: TRBV12-3/TRBV12-4
j_call: TRBJ2-7
cdr3_nt: TGTGCCAGCAGTTACGGCAGCGGGACCCTTGCCTACGAGCAGTACTTC
cdr3_aa: CASSYGSGTLAYEQYF

cdr3_length: 15
d_call: TRBD1
clone_size: -
v_call: TRBV4-1
j_call: TRBJ1-2
cdr3_nt: TGCGCCAGGAGTCCAGGAGGACAGGGGGCGGGTGGCTACGCCTTC
cdr3_aa: CARSPGGQGAGGYAF

cdr3_length: 17
d_call: TRBD2
clone_size: many
v_call: TRBV5-1
j_call: TRBJ2-3
cdr3_nt: TGCGCCAGCAGCTTGGGGCTAGCGGGAGTCATGACAGATACGCAGTATTTT
cdr3_aa: CASSLGLAGVMTDTQYF

cdr3_length: 17
d_call: -
clone_size: -
v_call: TRBV6-6
j_call: TRBJ2-1
cdr3_nt: TGTGCCTGCAGTTTCCCGGGACAACGCGCCGCGGACAATGAGCAGTTCTTC
cdr3_aa: CACSFPGQRAADNEQFF

cdr3_length: 14
d_call: -
clone_size: once
v_call: TRBV20-1
j_call: TRBJ2-5
cdr3_nt: TGCAGTGCTAGAGATATTTCGGGCCAAGAGTCCCAGTACTTC
cdr3_aa: CSARDISGQESQYF

cdr3_length: 14
d_call: -
clone_size: -
v_call: TRBV4-1
j_call: TRBJ2-1
cdr3_nt: TGCGCAAGCAGACAGACCATACAGGGTAATAAGCAGTTCTTC
cdr3_aa: CASRQTIQGNKQFF

cdr3_length: 16
d_call: -
clone_size: many
v_call: TRBV12-3/TRBV12-4
j_call: TRBJ2-7
cdr3_nt: TGTGCCAGCAGTTTATCTCTCACGGGGAACTCCTACGAGCAGTACTTC
cdr3_aa: CASSLSLTGNSYEQYF

cdr3_length: 13
d_call: TRBD1
clone_size: -
v_call: TRBV29-1
j_call: TRBJ2-5
cdr3_nt: TGCAGCGCCAGGACAGGGGGCCAAGATACCCAGTACTTC
cdr3_aa: CSARTGGQDTQYF

cdr3_length: 14
d_call: -
clone_size: -
v_call: TRBV11-3
j_call: TRBJ1-2
cdr3_nt: TGTGCCTGCAGCTTAGTGGCTGGGAACTATGGCTACACTTTC
cdr3_aa: CACSLVAGNYGYTF

cdr3_length: 22
d_call: -
clone_size: -
v_call: TRBV6-1
j_call: TRBJ2-5
cdr3_nt: TGTGCCAGCAGTGAAATGTGGCACGGTGTGGGAGTATTAAGTGGGGGCCAAGAGGCCCAGTACTTC
cdr3_aa: CASSEMWHGVGVLSGGQEAQYF